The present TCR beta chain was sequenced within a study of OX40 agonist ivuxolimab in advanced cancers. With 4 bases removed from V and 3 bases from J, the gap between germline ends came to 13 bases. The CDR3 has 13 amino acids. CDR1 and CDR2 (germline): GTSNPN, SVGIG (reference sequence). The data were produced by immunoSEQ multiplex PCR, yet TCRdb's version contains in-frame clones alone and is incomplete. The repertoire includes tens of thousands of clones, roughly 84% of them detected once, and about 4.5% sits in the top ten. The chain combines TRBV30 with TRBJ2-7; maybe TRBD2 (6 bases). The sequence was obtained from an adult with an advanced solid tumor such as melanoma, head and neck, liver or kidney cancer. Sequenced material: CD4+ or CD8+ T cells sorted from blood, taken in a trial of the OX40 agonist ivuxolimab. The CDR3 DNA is TGTGCCTGGATGGGGGGTTCAGACTACGAGCAGTACTTC. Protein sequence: CAWMGGSDYEQYF. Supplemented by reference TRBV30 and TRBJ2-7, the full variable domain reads SQTIHQWPATLVQPVGSPLSLECTVEGTSNPNLYWYRQAAGRGLQLLFYSVGIGQISSEVPQNLSASRPQDRQFILSSKKLLLSDSGFYLCAWMGGSDYEQYFGPGTRLTVT.